A selection of T cell receptor beta chains follows, all from one sample in a study of cytomegalovirus exposure and HLA in healthy donors. Method: immunoSEQ multiplex PCR; TCRdb's copy keeps in-frame clones and lacks some. Of over 150,000 clones in the sample, 85% to 90% are singletons; the top ten hold roughly 5.8%. The material sequenced was PBMCs. The receptors derive from a woman aged 25 to 45 in good health and CMV-seronegative. Both conserved end residues are part of each CDR3. A D gene is named only where the DNA matches it firmly. Expanded clones get a size class; other rows say once, few or many, or leave the size out.

d_gene	abundance	v_gene	j_gene	CDR3nt	CDR3aa
TRBD1	NA	TRBV9	TRBJ2-7	TGTGCCAGCAGCCACGGACAGGGCTCCTCCTACGAGCAGTACTTC	CASSHGQGSSYEQYF
TRBD2	NA	TRBV28	TRBJ2-1	TGTGCCAGCAGTTTGCTACCCGGGACTAGTCCCAAGGCGCAGTTCTTC	CASSLLPGTSPKAQFF
NA	NA	TRBV19	TRBJ2-7	TGTGCCAGTAGTATCAACAGGGCCACCTACGAGCAGTACTTC	CASSINRATYEQYF
NA	NA	TRBV7-2	TRBJ2-1	TGTGCCAGCAGCTTAGGGCGCGGGGCTCAGAATGAGCAGTTCTTC	CASSLGRGAQNEQFF
TRBD2	NA	TRBV28	TRBJ2-3	TGTGCCAGCAGTCCCAGACTAGCGGGAGGAAACACAGATACGCAGTATTTT	CASSPRLAGGNTDTQYF
NA	NA	TRBV29-1	TRBJ1-5	TGCAGCGCTGGTCTCAGCAATCAGCCCCAGCATTTT	CSAGLSNQPQHF
TRBD2	once	TRBV2	TRBJ2-7	TGTGCCAGCAGCGGAATAGCGGGAGGCTCCTACGAGCAGTACTTC	CASSGIAGGSYEQYF
NA	NA	TRBV7-3	TRBJ1-5	TGTGCCAGCAGCTCTCCTAGTCAGCCCCAGCATTTT	CASSSPSQPQHF
TRBD1	NA	TRBV9	TRBJ1-1	TGTGCCAGCAGCGGACCTACAGGGGGCACTGAAGCTTTCTTT	CASSGPTGGTEAFF
NA	NA	TRBV4-2	TRBJ2-7	TGTGCCAGCAGCCAAGGCTTCAGGGACAAGCAGTACTTC	CASSQGFRDKQYF
NA	NA	TRBV20-1	TRBJ2-1	TGCAGTGCTAGTAATTCGGTTGAGCAGTTCTTC	CSASNSVEQFF
NA	NA	TRBV19	TRBJ1-2	TGTGCCAGTAGTATCTCGGCGGAAAACTATGGCTACACCTTC	CASSISAENYGYTF
TRBD2	once	TRBV5-1	TRBJ2-3	TGCGCCAGCAAAGGTCTCCGCGGGAGGGCCTCTAGCACAGATACGCAGTATTTT	CASKGLRGRASSTDTQYF
TRBD1	NA	TRBV19	TRBJ2-1	TGTGCCAGTAGTAGTACAGGGGGCTCCTACAATGAGCAGTTCTTC	CASSSTGGSYNEQFF
NA	NA	TRBV28	TRBJ1-5	TGTGCCAGCAGTCTCGGAACGTGGGGTCAGCCCCAGCATTTT	CASSLGTWGQPQHF
NA	NA	TRBV29-1	TRBJ2-2	TGCAGCGTTGATGGGGCAGGGTTGGACACCGGGGAGCTGTTTTTT	CSVDGAGLDTGELFF
NA	NA	TRBV5-1	TRBJ1-3	TGCGCCAGCAGGGACAGTATCAGGGGAAACACCATATATTTT	CASRDSIRGNTIYF
TRBD1	NA	TRBV4-3	TRBJ2-7	TGCGCCAGCAGCCAAGCCCGGACAGGGCTCTACGAGCAGTACTTC	CASSQARTGLYEQYF
NA	NA	TRBV19	TRBJ1-5	TGTGCCAGTAGTACACCCGGGGGAGGACAACCTCAGCCCCAGCATTTT	CASSTPGGGQPQPQHF
TRBD2	NA	TRBV5-4	TRBJ2-1	TGTGCCAGCAGCCTTCAGGGAGCGGGAAACAATGAGCAGTTCTTC	CASSLQGAGNNEQFF
NA	NA	TRBV19	TRBJ1-5	TGTGCCAGTAGTAAGGGGAATAGCAATCAGCCCCAGCATTTT	CASSKGNSNQPQHF
NA	NA	TRBV30	TRBJ2-5	TGTGCCTGGAGCCCCGTCGGTAGGGCACATGAGACCCAGTACTTC	CAWSPVGRAHETQYF
NA	NA	TRBV7-2	TRBJ1-4	TGTGCCAGCAGCTTGGGGCTAATAAATGAAAAACTGTTTTTT	CASSLGLINEKLFF
NA	few	TRBV30	TRBJ1-2	TGTGCCTCGTCCGATCGGTTTGGATCTAGTAGTGGCTACACCTTC	CASSDRFGSSSGYTF
NA	NA	TRBV2	TRBJ2-7	TGTGCCAGCACTCGCGAGGGGGCCTACGAGCAGTACTTC	CASTREGAYEQYF
TRBD1	NA	TRBV7-6	TRBJ2-6	TGTGCCAGCAGCTCCCCCCTCGGACAGGGATCTAGGGACTCTGGGGCCAACGTCCTGACTTTC	CASSSPLGQGSRDSGANVLTF
NA	NA	TRBV30	TRBJ2-6	TGTGCCTGGAGTCTTTCGCTCGTAACAGGGCGGTGGTCTGGGGCCAACGTCCTGACTTTC	CAWSLSLVTGRWSGANVLTF
NA	NA	TRBV7-2	TRBJ2-2	TGTGCCAGCAGCTTGCAGACGGGCCCTAACACCGGGGAGCTGTTTTTT	CASSLQTGPNTGELFF
TRBD2	NA	TRBV5-5	TRBJ2-7	TGTGCCAGCAGCTTGGATCCTAGCGGGAGGGTTGAGCAGTACTTC	CASSLDPSGRVEQYF
NA	NA	TRBV6-1	TRBJ1-2	TGTGCCAGCAGTGAAGCGGACAGCCTCTATGGCTACACCTTC	CASSEADSLYGYTF
NA	NA	TRBV5-6	TRBJ1-3	TGTGCCAGCAGCTTGAGGTTTTCTGGAAACACCATATATTTT	CASSLRFSGNTIYF
TRBD1	NA	TRBV7-9	TRBJ2-7	TGTGCCAGCAGCGAGACGACAGGGGGCTTCATATACGAGCAGTACTTC	CASSETTGGFIYEQYF
NA	NA	TRBV4-1	TRBJ2-2	TGCGCCAGCAGCCACGACTTCACTGGATCTGGGGAGCTGTTTTTT	CASSHDFTGSGELFF
TRBD1	NA	TRBV7-2	TRBJ1-2	TGTGCCAGCAGCGTCGACTCTACAGGGGGGCGTGGCTACACCTTC	CASSVDSTGGRGYTF
NA	NA	TRBV28	TRBJ1-4	TGTGCCAGCAGTTTGGGGGAAAAACTGTTTTTT	CASSLGEKLFF
NA	NA	TRBV5-1	TRBJ2-3	TGCGCCAGCAGCTTACGGGCATCCTACCAGTATTTT	CASSLRASYQYF
TRBD1	NA	TRBV6-5	TRBJ1-2	TGTGCCAGCAGTTACAGGGACAGGGGCCTCTATGGCTACACCTTC	CASSYRDRGLYGYTF
TRBD1	NA	TRBV30	TRBJ2-7	TGTGCCTGGAGTCGGGACAGGGGCTACGAGCAGTACTTC	CAWSRDRGYEQYF
NA	NA	TRBV4-1	TRBJ1-5	TGCGCCAGCAGCCTTTCCCGCGGGCAGCCCCAGCATTTT	CASSLSRGQPQHF
NA	NA	TRBV4-3	TRBJ1-1	TGCGCCAGCAGCCAAGTGGCGGGGGGCACTGAAGCTTTCTTT	CASSQVAGGTEAFF
NA	NA	TRBV4-2	TRBJ1-3	TGTGCCAGCAGCCAAGATTGGAGGAGCTCTGGAAACACCATATATTTT	CASSQDWRSSGNTIYF